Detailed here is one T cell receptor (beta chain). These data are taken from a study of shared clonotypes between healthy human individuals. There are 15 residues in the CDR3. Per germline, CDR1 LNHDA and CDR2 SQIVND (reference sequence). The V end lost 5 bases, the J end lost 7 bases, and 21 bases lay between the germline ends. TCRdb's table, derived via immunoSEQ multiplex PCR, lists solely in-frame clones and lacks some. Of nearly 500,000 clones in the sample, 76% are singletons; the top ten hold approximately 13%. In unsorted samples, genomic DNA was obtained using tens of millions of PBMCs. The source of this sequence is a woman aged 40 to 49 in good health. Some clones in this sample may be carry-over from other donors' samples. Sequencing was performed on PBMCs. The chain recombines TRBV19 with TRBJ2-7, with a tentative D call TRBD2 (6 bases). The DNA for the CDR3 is TGTGCCAGTAGTGGTCCTAGCGTTCTTTCGGGGGAGCAGTACTTC. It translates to CASSGPSVLSGEQYF.